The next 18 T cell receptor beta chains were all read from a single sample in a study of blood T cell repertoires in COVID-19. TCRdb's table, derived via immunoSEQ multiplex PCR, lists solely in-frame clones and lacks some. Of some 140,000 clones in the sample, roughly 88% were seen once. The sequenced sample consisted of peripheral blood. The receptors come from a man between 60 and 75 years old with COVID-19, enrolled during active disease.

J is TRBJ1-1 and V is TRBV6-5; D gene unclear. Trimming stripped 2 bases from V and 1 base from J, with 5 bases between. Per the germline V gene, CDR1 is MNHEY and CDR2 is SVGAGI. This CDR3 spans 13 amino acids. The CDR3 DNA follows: TGTGCCAGCAGTTACGGCCAGAACACTGAAGCTTTCTTT. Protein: CASSYGQNTEAFF.

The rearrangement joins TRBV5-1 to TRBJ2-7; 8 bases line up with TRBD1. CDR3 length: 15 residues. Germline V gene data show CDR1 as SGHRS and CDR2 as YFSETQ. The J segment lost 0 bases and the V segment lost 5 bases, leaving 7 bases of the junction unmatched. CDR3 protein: CASRDGQGYSYEQYF. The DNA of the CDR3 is TGCGCCAGCAGGGACGGACAGGGATACTCCTACGAGCAGTACTTC. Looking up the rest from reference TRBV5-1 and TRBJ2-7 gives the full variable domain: KAGVTQTPRYLIKTRGQQVTLSCSPISGHRSVSWYQQTPGQGLQFLFEYFSETQRNKGNFPGRFSGRQFSNSRSEMNVSTLELGDSALYLCASRDGQGYSYEQYFGPGTRLTVT.

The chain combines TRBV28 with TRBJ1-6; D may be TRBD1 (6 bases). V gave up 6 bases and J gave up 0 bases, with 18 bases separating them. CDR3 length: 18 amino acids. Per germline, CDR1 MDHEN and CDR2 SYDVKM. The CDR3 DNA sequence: TGTGCCAGCAGATTTCAACAGGGAAGGAGCTCCTATAATTCACCCCTCCACTTT. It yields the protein CASRFQQGRSSYNSPLHF.

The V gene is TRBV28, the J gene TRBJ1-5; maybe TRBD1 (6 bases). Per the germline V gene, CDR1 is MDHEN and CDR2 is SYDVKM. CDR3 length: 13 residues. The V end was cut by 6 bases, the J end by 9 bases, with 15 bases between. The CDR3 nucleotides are TGTGCCAGCAGCGCGAAAGGGGGTGGGCCCCAGCATTTT. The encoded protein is CASSAKGGGPQHF.

CDR3 residues: CASSGRGYEQYF. DNA for the CDR3: TGTGCCAGCAGCGGGAGGGGCTACGAGCAGTACTTC. This chain uses TRBV9 with TRBJ2-7; D is perhaps TRBD2 (6 bases). This CDR3 comprises 12 residues. Germline loops: CDR1 SGDLS, CDR2 YYNGEE. Trimming cost V 3 bases and J 3 bases, with 7 bases left between them.

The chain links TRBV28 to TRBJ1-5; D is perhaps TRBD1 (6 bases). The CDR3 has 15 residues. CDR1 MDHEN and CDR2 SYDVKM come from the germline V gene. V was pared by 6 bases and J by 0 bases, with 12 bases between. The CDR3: CASRPDRTSNQPQHF. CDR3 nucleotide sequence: TGTGCCAGCAGACCCGACAGGACTAGCAATCAGCCCCAGCATTTT.

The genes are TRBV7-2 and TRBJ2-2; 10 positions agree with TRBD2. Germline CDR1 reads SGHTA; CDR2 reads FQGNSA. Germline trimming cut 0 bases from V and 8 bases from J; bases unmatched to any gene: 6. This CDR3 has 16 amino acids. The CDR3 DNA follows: TGTGCCAGCAGCTTAGCTCTAGCGGGGGCAGCAGGGGAGCTGTTTTTT. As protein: CASSLALAGAAGELFF.

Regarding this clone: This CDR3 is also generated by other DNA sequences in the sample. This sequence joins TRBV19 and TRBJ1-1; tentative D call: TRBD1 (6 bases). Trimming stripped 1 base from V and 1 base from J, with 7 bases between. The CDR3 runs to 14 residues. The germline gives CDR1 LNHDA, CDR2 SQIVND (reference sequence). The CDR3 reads CASSIARGNTEAFF. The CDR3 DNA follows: TGTGCCAGTAGTATAGCCAGGGGGAACACTGAAGCTTTCTTT. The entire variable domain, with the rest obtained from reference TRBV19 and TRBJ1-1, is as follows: DGGITQSPKYLFRKEGQNVTLSCEQNLNHDAMYWYRQDPGQGLRLIYYSQIVNDFQKGDIAEGYSVSREKKESFPLTVTSAQKNPTAFYLCASSIARGNTEAFFGQGTRLTVV.

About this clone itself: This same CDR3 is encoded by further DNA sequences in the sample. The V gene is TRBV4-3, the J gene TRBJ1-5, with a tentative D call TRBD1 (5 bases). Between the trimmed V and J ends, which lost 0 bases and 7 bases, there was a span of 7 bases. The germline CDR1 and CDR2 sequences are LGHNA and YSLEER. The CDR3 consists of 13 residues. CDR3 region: CASSQEGGQPQHF. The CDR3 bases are TGCGCCAGCAGCCAAGAGGGGGGACAGCCCCAGCATTTT.

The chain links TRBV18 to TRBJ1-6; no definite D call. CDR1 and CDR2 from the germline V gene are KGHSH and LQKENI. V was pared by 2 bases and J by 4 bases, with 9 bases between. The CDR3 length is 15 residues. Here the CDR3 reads CASSPVTAYNSPLHF. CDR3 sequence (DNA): TGTGCCAGCTCACCAGTAACAGCATATAATTCACCCCTCCACTTT.

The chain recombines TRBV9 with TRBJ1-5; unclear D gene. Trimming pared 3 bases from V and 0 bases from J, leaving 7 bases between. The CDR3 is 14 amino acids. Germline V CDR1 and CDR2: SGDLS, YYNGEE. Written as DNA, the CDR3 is TGTGCCAGCAGCGGAGTCAATAGCAATCAGCCCCAGCATTTT. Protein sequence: CASSGVNSNQPQHF.

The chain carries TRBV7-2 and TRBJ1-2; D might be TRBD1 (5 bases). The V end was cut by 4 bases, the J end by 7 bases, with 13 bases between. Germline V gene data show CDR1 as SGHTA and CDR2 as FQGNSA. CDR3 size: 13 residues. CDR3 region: CASSSSGLGGYTF. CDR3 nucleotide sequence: TGTGCCAGCAGCTCGTCGGGACTGGGTGGCTACACCTTC.

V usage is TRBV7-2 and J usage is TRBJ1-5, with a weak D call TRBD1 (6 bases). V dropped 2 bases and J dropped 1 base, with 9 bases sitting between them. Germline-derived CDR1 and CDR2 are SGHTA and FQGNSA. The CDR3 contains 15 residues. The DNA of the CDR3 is TGTGCCAGCAGCTTACAGGGGCTGAGCAATCAGCCCCAGCATTTT. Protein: CASSLQGLSNQPQHF.

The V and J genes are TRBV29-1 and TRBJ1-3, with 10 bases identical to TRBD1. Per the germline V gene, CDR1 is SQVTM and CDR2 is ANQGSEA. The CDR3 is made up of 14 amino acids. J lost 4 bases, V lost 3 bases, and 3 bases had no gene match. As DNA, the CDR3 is TGCAGCGTTGAGGACAGGGGGGCCGGAAACACCATATATTTT. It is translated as CSVEDRGAGNTIYF.

The CDR3 DNA reads as TGCGCCAGCAGCCAAGAAGTGCGCGCCTTAGCGGGCTACACCTTC. It codes for CASSQEVRALAGYTF. The V and J genes are TRBV4-1 and TRBJ1-2; no clear D gene. Germline lookup yields CDR1 MGHRA and CDR2 YSYEKL. The CDR3 extends over 15 amino acids. V was cut by 0 bases and J by 8 bases, with 16 bases left in between.

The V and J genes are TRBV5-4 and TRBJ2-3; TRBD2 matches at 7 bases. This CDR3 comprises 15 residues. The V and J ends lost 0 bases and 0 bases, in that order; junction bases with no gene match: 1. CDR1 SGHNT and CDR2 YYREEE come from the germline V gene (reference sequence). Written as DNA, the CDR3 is TGTGCCAGCAGCTTGGCAGCGGGAAGCACAGATACGCAGTATTTT. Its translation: CASSLAAGSTDTQYF.

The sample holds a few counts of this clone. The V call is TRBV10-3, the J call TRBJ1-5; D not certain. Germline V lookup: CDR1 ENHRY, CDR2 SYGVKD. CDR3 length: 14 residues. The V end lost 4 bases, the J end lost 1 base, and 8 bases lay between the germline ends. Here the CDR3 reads CAISGSGSNQPQHF. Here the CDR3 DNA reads TGTGCCATCAGTGGAAGCGGGAGCAATCAGCCCCAGCATTTT.

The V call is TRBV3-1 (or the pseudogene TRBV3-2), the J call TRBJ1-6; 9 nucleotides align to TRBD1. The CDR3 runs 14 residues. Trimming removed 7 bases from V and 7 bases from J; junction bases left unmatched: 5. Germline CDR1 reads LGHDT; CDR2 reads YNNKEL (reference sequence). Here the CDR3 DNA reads TGTGCCAGCAATTTCGGGACAGGGAATTCACCCCTCCACTTT. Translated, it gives CASNFGTGNSPLHF.